This T cell receptor beta chain is drawn from a study of T cell responses to AZD1222 COVID-19 vaccine. Researchers grouped second doses given at about 4 or about 12 weeks into one pool. As regards this clone: Its matching antigen is unknown.

Here immunoSEQ multiplex PCR was the method, and the copy in TCRdb shows in-frame clones only, minus some. Of about 72,000 clones listed, roughly nine tenths are singletons. Points from the study as a whole: The reported proportion of spike-specific TCRs targeting unmutated variant regions was nearly half. Repertoires in all cases were sampled only once the peak T cell response had passed.

This clonotype was obtained from an adult who received the AZD1222 COVID-19 vaccine. The specimen was peripheral blood, collected 28 days after the second AZD1222 dose.

CDR3 in DNA: TGCGCCAGCAGCCAAGCGGCCAGGGACAATGAGCAGTTCTTC. It yields the protein CASSQAARDNEQFF. The chain couples TRBV4-3 to TRBJ2-1, with D possibly TRBD1 on 5 matching bases. Trimming stripped 1 base from V and 5 bases from J, with 9 bases between. CDR3 length: 14 amino acids. Germline V CDR1 and CDR2: LGHNA, YSLEER.